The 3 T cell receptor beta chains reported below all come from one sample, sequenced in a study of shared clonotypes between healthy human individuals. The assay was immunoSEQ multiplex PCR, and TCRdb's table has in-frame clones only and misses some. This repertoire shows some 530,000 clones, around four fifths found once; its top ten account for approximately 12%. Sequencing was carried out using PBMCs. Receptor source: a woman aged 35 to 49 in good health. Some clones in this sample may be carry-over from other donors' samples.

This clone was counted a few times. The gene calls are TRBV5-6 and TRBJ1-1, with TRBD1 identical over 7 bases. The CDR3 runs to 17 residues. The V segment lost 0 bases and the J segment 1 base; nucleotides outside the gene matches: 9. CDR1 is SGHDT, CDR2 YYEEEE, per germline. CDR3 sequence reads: CASSLETGRGWNTEAFF. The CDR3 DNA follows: TGTGCCAGCAGCTTGGAGACAGGGAGAGGTTGGAACACTGAAGCTTTCTTT.

The CDR3 reads CASSIRVNSYNEQFF. CDR3 coding DNA: TGTGCCAGCAGCATACGGGTCAACTCCTACAATGAGCAGTTCTTC. The rearrangement links TRBV7-2 to TRBJ2-1; D unclear. The V end lost 5 bases, the J end lost 0 bases, and 11 bases lay between the germline ends. The CDR3 has 15 amino acids. Germline V gene sequence: CDR1 SGHTA, CDR2 FQGNSA.

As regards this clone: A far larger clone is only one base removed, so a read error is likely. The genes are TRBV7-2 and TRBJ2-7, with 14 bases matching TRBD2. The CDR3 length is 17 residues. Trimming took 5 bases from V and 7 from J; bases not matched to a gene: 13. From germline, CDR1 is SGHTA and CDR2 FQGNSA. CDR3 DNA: TGTGCCAGCAGCCCCCGAGCTCGGGGACTAGCGGGAGTAGAGCAGTACTTC. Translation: CASSPRARGLAGVEQYF. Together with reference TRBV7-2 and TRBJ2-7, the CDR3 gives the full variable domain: GAGVSQSPSNKVTEKGKDVELRCDPISGHTALYWYRQSLGQGLEFLIYFQGNSAPDKSGLPSDRFSAERTGGSVSTLTIQRTQQEDSAVYLCASSPRARGLAGVEQYFGPGTRLTVT.